These T cell receptor beta chains were read from a single sample in a study of technical replicates of blood from a handful of donors. TCRdb's table, derived via immunoSEQ multiplex PCR, lists solely in-frame clones and lacks some. The table shows about 70,000 clones, with about 94% occurring only once. The sample taken for sequencing was T cells isolated from PBMCs. These receptors came from a human donor in good health. CDR3s include the opening cysteine and the closing phenylalanine or tryptophan. The order of the fields is V gene, J gene, CDR3 length, D gene, clone size, CDR3 DNA, CDR3 protein. D genes are given only for firm matches. A row's size may be missing; if present it is once, few, many or a size class.

>TRBV9|TRBJ2-1|17|TRBD2|.
TGTGCCAGCAGCCGGGGACTAGCGGGAGGTGAATACAATGAGCAGTTCTTC
CASSRGLAGGEYNEQFF
>TRBV30|TRBJ1-5|12|.|.
TGTGCCTGGGAAGCGGGCAATCAGCCCCAGCATTTT
CAWEAGNQPQHF
>TRBV7-2|TRBJ2-3|16|TRBD2|.
TGTGCCAGCAGCTTGAACCTAGCGGGAGCAAGAGATACGCAGTATTTT
CASSLNLAGARDTQYF
>TRBV7-2|TRBJ2-2|16|TRBD2|.
TGTGCCAGCAGCAACCGACTAGCGGGGAACACCGGGGAGCTGTTTTTT
CASSNRLAGNTGELFF
>TRBV4-1|TRBJ1-5|14|.|.
TGCGCCAGCAGCCAAGAGGGAGGAGGACGGCCCCAGCATTTT
CASSQEGGGRPQHF
>TRBV23-1|TRBJ2-2|19|TRBD2|.
TGCGCCAGCAGTCAGACCTCTAGCGGGAGCAGAAAGTACACCGGGGAGCTGTTTTTT
CASSQTSSGSRKYTGELFF
>TRBV28|TRBJ2-1|15|.|.
TGTGCCAGCAGCGAGGCGGATAGCTCCTACAATGAGCAGTTCTTC
CASSEADSSYNEQFF
>TRBV6-1|TRBJ2-7|14|.|few
TGTGCCAGCAGTGAAAGCGTGCGTGGCGACGAGCAGTACTTC
CASSESVRGDEQYF
>TRBV7-9|TRBJ1-1|16|.|.
TGTGCCAGCAGCTTAGTAGCGTGGACAGAGGACACTGAAGCTTTCTTT
CASSLVAWTEDTEAFF
>TRBV7-2|TRBJ2-1|13|.|once
TGTGCCAGCGTTGGACAGAGCTACAATGAGCAGTTCTTC
CASVGQSYNEQFF
>TRBV5-1|TRBJ1-2|14|.|.
TGCGCCAGCAGCTTTACAGCCACTAACTATGGCTACACCTTC
CASSFTATNYGYTF
>TRBV4-1|TRBJ1-4|15|.|.
TGCGCCAGCAGCCAAGCAACCGCCAGGGGCGAAAAACTGTTTTTT
CASSQATARGEKLFF
>TRBV29-1|TRBJ2-3|15|TRBD2|.
TGCAGCGTTGAAGGACTAGCGCCAAGCACAGATACGCAGTATTTT
CSVEGLAPSTDTQYF
>TRBV6-1|TRBJ1-1|14|.|.
TGTGCCAGCAGTGCCCAACAGGGTTACCCTGAAGCTTTCTTT
CASSAQQGYPEAFF
>TRBV10-3|TRBJ2-7|16|TRBD2|.
TGTGCCATCAGTAATTCTGAAGAGAGCGGGACCTACGAGCAGTACTTC
CAISNSEESGTYEQYF
>TRBV2|TRBJ2-3|17|TRBD2|.
TGTGCCAGCAGTGAAGCGGCTAGCGGGTATAGCACAGATACGCAGTATTTT
CASSEAASGYSTDTQYF
>TRBV28|TRBJ2-7|12|.|.
TGTGCCAGCAGCCATACATCCCACGAGCAGTACTTC
CASSHTSHEQYF
>TRBV4-1|TRBJ2-7|14|.|.
TGCGCCAGCAGCCCGCCCGGAGCCTCCTACGAGCAGTACTTC
CASSPPGASYEQYF
>TRBV5-1|TRBJ2-7|15|TRBD1|.
TGCGCCAGCAGCCTGGGACAGTCAACCGTAGGGGAGCAGTACTTC
CASSLGQSTVGEQYF
>TRBV30|TRBJ1-5|17|TRBD1|.
TGTGCCTGGAGTGTAAGGGGACAGGGGTGGGGCAATCAGCCCCAGCATTTT
CAWSVRGQGWGNQPQHF
>TRBV7-9|TRBJ1-3|15|.|.
TGTGCCAGCAGCTTAGAGTGGCACTCTGGAAACACCATATATTTT
CASSLEWHSGNTIYF
>TRBV27|TRBJ2-2|16|TRBD2|once
TGTGCCAGCAGTTTTAACGGGAGGGCAGGGACCGGGGAGCTGTTTTTT
CASSFNGRAGTGELFF
>TRBV6-1|TRBJ2-7|15|.|.
TGTGCCAGCAGTGTATTAAATACAGGCAACTACGAGCAGTACTTC
CASSVLNTGNYEQYF
>TRBV2|TRBJ1-5|15|.|.
TGTGCCAGCAGTTCAGGGCGTTCGGGCAATCAGCCCCAGCATTTT
CASSSGRSGNQPQHF
>TRBV6-1|TRBJ1-2|16|.|.
TGTGCCAGCAGTGGGGACTATAGAAACCTTAACTATGGCTACACCTTC
CASSGDYRNLNYGYTF
>TRBV9|TRBJ1-4|14|.|once
TGTGCCAGCAGCGGGGCGTCCCTTAATGAAAAACTGTTTTTT
CASSGASLNEKLFF